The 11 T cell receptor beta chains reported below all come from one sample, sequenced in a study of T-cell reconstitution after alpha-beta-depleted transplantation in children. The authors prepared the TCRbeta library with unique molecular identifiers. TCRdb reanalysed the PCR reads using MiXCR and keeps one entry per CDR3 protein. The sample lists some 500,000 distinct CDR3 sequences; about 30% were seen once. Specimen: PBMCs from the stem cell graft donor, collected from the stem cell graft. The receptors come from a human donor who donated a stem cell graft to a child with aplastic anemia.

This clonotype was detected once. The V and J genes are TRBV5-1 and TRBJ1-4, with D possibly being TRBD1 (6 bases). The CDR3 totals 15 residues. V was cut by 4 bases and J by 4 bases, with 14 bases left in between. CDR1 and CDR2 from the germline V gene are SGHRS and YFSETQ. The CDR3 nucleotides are TGCGCCAGCAGCCCGGGACATTTGGATAATGAAAAACTGTTTTTT. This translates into CASSPGHLDNEKLFF. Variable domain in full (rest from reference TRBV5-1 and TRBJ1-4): KAGVTQTPRYLIKTRGQQVTLSCSPISGHRSVSWYQQTPGQGLQFLFEYFSETQRNKGNFPGRFSGRQFSNSRSEMNVSTLELGDSALYLCASSPGHLDNEKLFFGSGTQLSVL.

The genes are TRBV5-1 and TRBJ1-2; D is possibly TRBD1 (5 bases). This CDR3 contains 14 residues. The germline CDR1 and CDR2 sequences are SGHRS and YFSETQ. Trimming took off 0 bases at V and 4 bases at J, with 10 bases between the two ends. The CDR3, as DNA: TGCGCCAGCAGCTTGGCGGGGGGAAGCTATGGCTACACCTTC. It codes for CASSLAGGSYGYTF.

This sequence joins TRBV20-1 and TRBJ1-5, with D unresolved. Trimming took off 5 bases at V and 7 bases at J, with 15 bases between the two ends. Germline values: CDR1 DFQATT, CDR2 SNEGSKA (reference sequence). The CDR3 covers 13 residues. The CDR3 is CSAPDRGLQPQHF. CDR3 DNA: TGCAGTGCTCCCGACCGGGGATTACAGCCCCAGCATTTT.

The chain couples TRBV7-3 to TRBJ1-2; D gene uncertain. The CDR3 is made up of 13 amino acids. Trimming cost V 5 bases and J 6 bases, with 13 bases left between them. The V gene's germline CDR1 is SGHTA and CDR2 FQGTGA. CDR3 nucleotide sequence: TGTGCCAGCAGCCCAGGCCTGGGTCATGGCTACACCTTC. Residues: CASSPGLGHGYTF.

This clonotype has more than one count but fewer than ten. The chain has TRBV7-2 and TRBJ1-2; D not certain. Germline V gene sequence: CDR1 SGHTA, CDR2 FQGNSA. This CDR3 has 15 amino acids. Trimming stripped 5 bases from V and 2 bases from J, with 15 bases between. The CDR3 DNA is TGTGCCAGCAGCCCAGCCCTGGTGGGAAACTATGGCTACACCTTC. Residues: CASSPALVGNYGYTF. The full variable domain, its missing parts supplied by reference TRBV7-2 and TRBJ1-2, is GAGVSQSPSNKVTEKGKDVELRCDPISGHTALYWYRQSLGQGLEFLIYFQGNSAPDKSGLPSDRFSAERTGGSVSTLTIQRTQQEDSAVYLCASSPALVGNYGYTFGSGTRLTVV.

CDR3 coding DNA: TGTGCCAGCAGCTCGACCGGGACTCTAGGGGGTGAGACCCAGTACTTC. Its protein product is CASSSTGTLGGETQYF. The chain couples TRBV7-9 to TRBJ2-5; D assignment may be TRBD1 or TRBD2 (6 bases each). Germline loops: CDR1 SEHNR, CDR2 FQNEAQ (reference sequence). The CDR3 sequence is 16 residues long. The V end lost 4 bases, the J end lost 5 bases, and 20 bases lay between the germline ends.

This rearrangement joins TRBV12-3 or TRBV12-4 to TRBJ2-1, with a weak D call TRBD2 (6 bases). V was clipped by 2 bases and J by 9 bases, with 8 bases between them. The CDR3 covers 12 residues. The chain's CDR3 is CASSLFSGEQFF. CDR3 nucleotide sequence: TGTGCCAGCAGTTTATTTAGCGGTGAGCAGTTCTTC.

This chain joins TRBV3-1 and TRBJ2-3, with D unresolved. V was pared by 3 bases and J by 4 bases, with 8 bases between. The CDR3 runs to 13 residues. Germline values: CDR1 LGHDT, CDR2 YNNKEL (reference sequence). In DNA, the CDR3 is TGTGCCAGCAGCCATCGCGGTCCAGATACGCAGTATTTT. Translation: CASSHRGPDTQYF.

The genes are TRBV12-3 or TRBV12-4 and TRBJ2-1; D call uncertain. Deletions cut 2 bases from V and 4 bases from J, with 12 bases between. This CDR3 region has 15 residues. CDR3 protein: CASSLRAHLYNEQFF. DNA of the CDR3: TGTGCCAGCAGTTTACGGGCGCATCTATACAATGAGCAGTTCTTC.

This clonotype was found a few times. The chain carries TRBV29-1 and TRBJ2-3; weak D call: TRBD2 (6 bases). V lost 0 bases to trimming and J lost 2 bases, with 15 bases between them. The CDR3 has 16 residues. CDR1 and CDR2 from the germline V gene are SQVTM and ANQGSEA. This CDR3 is CSVEDRKRVNTDTQYF. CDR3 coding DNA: TGCAGCGTTGAAGATCGGAAGCGGGTTAACACAGATACGCAGTATTTT.

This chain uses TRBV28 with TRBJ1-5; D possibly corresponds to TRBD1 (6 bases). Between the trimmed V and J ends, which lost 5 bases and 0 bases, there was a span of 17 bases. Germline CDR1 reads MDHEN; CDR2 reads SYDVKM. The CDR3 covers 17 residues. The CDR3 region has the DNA TGTGCCAGCAGTCCACACTCAGGGACATATAGCAATCAGCCCCAGCATTTT. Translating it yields CASSPHSGTYSNQPQHF. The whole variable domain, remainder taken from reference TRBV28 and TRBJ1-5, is DVKVTQSSRYLVKRTGEKVFLECVQDMDHENMFWYRQDPGLGLRLIYFSYDVKMKEKGDIPEGYSVSREKKERFSLILESASTNQTSMYLCASSPHSGTYSNQPQHFGDGTRLSIL.